The source of this T cell receptor (beta chain) is a study of T cells in localized non-small cell lung cancer. A note on this clone: Its target is not known.

The study's findings and limits: Higher blood T cell density tracked longer overall survival. Heterogeneity is still possible, as just one tumor region was sequenced. Paired adjacent lung recovered a median about 60 of the top 100 tumor clones. Uninvolved adjacent lung had the highest recorded T cell clonality, with tumor below it.

Using immunoSEQ multiplex PCR, the repertoire was profiled, and TCRdb retains in-frame clones only, with some absent. The sample has tens of thousands of clones, under 85% seen once. This CDR3 is built from 13 residues. V shed 9 bases and J 6 bases; nucleotides not matched to a gene: 4. Germline CDR1 reads SGHRS; CDR2 reads YFSETQ. The rearrangement uses TRBV5-1 and TRBJ2-2, with TRBD1 matching 11 bases. Specimen: peripheral blood, collected before any cancer treatment. The origin of this receptor is a male donor at least 60 years old with stage II squamous cell lung carcinoma. The CDR3 loop is CATSGQGAGELFF. As DNA, the CDR3 is TGCGCCACGTCGGGACAGGGGGCCGGGGAGCTGTTTTTT.